Listed below are T cell receptor beta chains from one sample, sequenced in a study of T cells in Graves' hyperthyroidism and ophthalmopathy. TCRdb processed the multiplex PCR reads anew with MiXCR; each CDR3 protein has one entry. Of more than 250,000 distinct CDR3 sequences listed, about 15% are singletons. The specimen sequenced was blood. The origin of the receptors is a woman in her forties or fifties with Graves' hyperthyroidism that later progressed to Graves' ophthalmopathy. Each CDR3 is given with its conserved first and last residue.

TRBV27,14,CASGRQGITGELFF
TRBV6-2/TRBV6-3,18,CASSYSTGGRLAGREQYF
TRBV24-1,15,CATRTSGPPNTEAFF
TRBV18,15,CASSPPGTGAYEQYF
TRBV29-1,13,CSVEEGSGDTQYF
TRBV5-1,14,CASSGTSGRTEQYF
TRBV6-1,16,CASIEGMGQGAYEQYF
TRBV15,14,CATSRDGSYWPQHF
TRBV28,14,CASSSSGARNEQYF
TRBV2,13,CASSEGGGQPQHF
TRBV11-2,16,CASSFKRLAGGNEQFF
TRBV7-9,13,CASRAGAYNEQFF
TRBV20-1,14,CSARLPTATDTQYF
TRBV20-1,15,CSARRDRVSNQPQHF
TRBV7-2,13,CASSSVPALEAFF
TRBV19,14,CASRLQVAYTEAFF
TRBV19,14,CASMGTGRNYEQYF
TRBV6-1,14,CASSVNSVSYEQYF
TRBV7-8,12,CASSDKTTSLFF
TRBV10-3,15,CAIGGQLSGANVLTF
TRBV7-8,14,CASSYDPSRDTQYF
TRBV9,13,CASSAAGGNEQFF
TRBV12-3/TRBV12-4,15,CASSSGLANPWEQFF
TRBV24-1,14,CATSDLNSQYGYTF
TRBV30,17,CAWSVRGRAATNEKLFF
TRBV7-9,17,CASSSPSKIPGDYGCTF
TRBV18,12,CASSTRGDEQYF
TRBV30,14,CAWSLAGGTGELFF
TRBV9,17,CASSVGAGEVTGYEQYF
TRBV5-1,15,CASSSGTGKDTEAFF
TRBV7-9,16,CASSHRRLALSDTQYF
TRBV12-3/TRBV12-4,14,CASSIQGARSPLHF
TRBV7-2,16,CASSLLVGAGANVLTF
TRBV5-4,15,CASSLVGHDSYGYTF
TRBV12-3/TRBV12-4,15,CASREGGSSYNEQFF
TRBV30,17,CAWNPRRAWGVRETQYF
TRBV28,18,CASSLPTGLADHYNEQFF